The rows below give T cell receptor beta chains drawn from one sample of a study of CD8+CD57+ T cells in acquired aplastic anemia. TCRdb redid the calling of the reads with MiXCR, one entry per CDR3 protein. The data show about 160,000 distinct CDR3 sequences, 35% to 55% seen once. The source material was sorted CD4+, CD8+, or CD8+CD57+ T cells (not recorded which) from PBMCs. These receptors came from a human donor in good health. The CDR3 runs from the conserved cysteine through the conserved F or W. A D gene is named only where the DNA matches it firmly. Size values are once, few and many counts, or a class for expanded clones, and some rows have none.

>TRBJ2-7|NA|NA|TRBV4-1
TGTGCCAGCAGCCAAGATAGCACAGCTACCTACGAGCAGTACTTC
CASSQDSTATYEQYF
>TRBJ1-2|NA|once|TRBV29-1
TGCAGCGTGAGGCTTGGAGGGGTCTATGGCTACACCTTC
CSVRLGGVYGYTF
>TRBJ1-5|NA|NA|TRBV12-1
TGTGCCAGCAGCTCACTCGGGACTTCCAATAGCAATCAGCCCCAGCATTTT
CASSSLGTSNSNQPQHF
>TRBJ2-2|TRBD2|once|TRBV2
TGTGCCAGGGGACTAGCGGGGACCGGGGAGCTGTTTTTT
CARGLAGTGELFF
>TRBJ2-6|NA|many|TRBV5-4
TGTGCCAGCAGCACCATGGCCACCAGCTCTGGGGCCAACGTCCTGACTTTC
CASSTMATSSGANVLTF
>TRBJ1-1|TRBD1|many|TRBV4-1
TGCGCCAGCAGAACCGGGACAGGGAGTTGGAGCACTGAAGCTTTCTTT
CASRTGTGSWSTEAFF
>TRBJ2-7|TRBD1|NA|TRBV7-9
TGTGCCAGCAGCCGGGGACAGGGGGACTACGAGCAGTACTTC
CASSRGQGDYEQYF
>TRBJ1-5|NA|many|TRBV16
TGTGCCAGCAGCCAAGTGTTAGCCCAGCCCCAGCATTTT
CASSQVLAQPQHF
>TRBJ1-3|TRBD1|NA|TRBV20-1
TGCAGTGCTAGAAGGACAGGGACCAGCTCTGGAAACACCATATATTTT
CSARRTGTSSGNTIYF
>TRBJ1-4|NA|few|TRBV30
TGTGCCTGGAGTTACAGTGAAAAACTGTTTTTT
CAWSYSEKLFF
>TRBJ1-1|NA|many|TRBV7-6
TGTGCCAGCAGCTTAGAGGCCATGAACACTGAAGCTTTCTTT
CASSLEAMNTEAFF
>TRBJ2-3|NA|NA|TRBV7-9
TGTGCCAGCAGCTTAGTAGTAGATACGCAGTATTTT
CASSLVVDTQYF
>TRBJ2-7|TRBD1|NA|TRBV18
TGTGCCAGCTCACCAAGGACAGGGAGCTCCTACGAGCAGTACTTC
CASSPRTGSSYEQYF
>TRBJ2-3|NA|NA|TRBV30
TGTGCCTGGAGTGGGGCCTCCCATACGCAGTATTTT
CAWSGASHTQYF
>TRBJ2-1|NA|few|TRBV11-2
TGTGCCAGCAGCCCGGGGCAGTTGAACTACAATGAGCAGTTCTTC
CASSPGQLNYNEQFF
>TRBJ1-2|TRBD1|NA|TRBV27
TGTGCCAGCAGTTTCCTGCAGGGGGCTTTTGGCTACACCTTC
CASSFLQGAFGYTF
>TRBJ2-5|NA|few|TRBV7-9
TGTGCCAGCACCTCCCAAGTTGGCCAGTACTTC
CASTSQVGQYF
>TRBJ1-1|NA|NA|TRBV7-2
TGTGCCAGCAGCTTAGGGGCGGTAGCTTTCTTT
CASSLGAVAFF
>TRBJ1-1|NA|many|TRBV10-3
TGTGCCATCAGTGAGAACCTCGGAGGTGAAGCTTTCTTT
CAISENLGGEAFF
>TRBJ1-6|TRBD1|NA|TRBV7-3
TGTGCCAGCAGGTTCCCGGGACAGGCCGCAAATTCACCCCTCCACTTT
CASRFPGQAANSPLHF
>TRBJ1-6|NA|medium-sized|TRBV10-3
TGTGCCATCCGGTGGGGGTATAATTCACCCCTCCACTTT
CAIRWGYNSPLHF
>TRBJ2-7|NA|many|TRBV10-3
TGTGCCATCCGTAGCGGGGACAGCTCCTACGAGCAGTACTTC
CAIRSGDSSYEQYF
>TRBJ2-1|NA|NA|TRBV19
TGTGCCAGTAGTATAGATGCAGAATCCAATGAGCAGTTCTTC
CASSIDAESNEQFF
>TRBJ2-7|NA|many|TRBV6-1
TGTGCCAGCAGTGAAGGAGTGGGACCTAACTACGAGCAGTACTTC
CASSEGVGPNYEQYF
>TRBJ1-1|NA|many|TRBV10-3
TGTGCCATCAGTGCCCTACAGGGGAACACTGAAGCTTTCTTT
CAISALQGNTEAFF
>TRBJ2-2|NA|many|TRBV7-2
TGTGCCAGCAGCCCTTTGGGCGGCACCGGGGAGCTGTTTTTT
CASSPLGGTGELFF
>TRBJ2-1|NA|many|TRBV19
TGTGCCAGTAGTATAGTGGCCGGTAACAATGAGCAGTTCTTC
CASSIVAGNNEQFF
>TRBJ2-7|NA|NA|TRBV10-3
TGTGCCATCAGTGACCAGGGGCAGTACGAGCAGTACTTC
CAISDQGQYEQYF
>TRBJ2-5|TRBD2|NA|TRBV9
TGTGCCAGCAGCGTAGCGGGGGGGCCACTTGAGACCCAGTACTTC
CASSVAGGPLETQYF
>TRBJ2-1|NA|many|TRBV14
TGTGCCAGCAGCCAAGACAGATACAATGAGCAGTTCTTC
CASSQDRYNEQFF
>TRBJ2-7|NA|few|TRBV7-9
TGTGCCAGCAGCCAAGGGACGGGGGAAGTCTACGAGCAGTACTTC
CASSQGTGEVYEQYF
>TRBJ2-1|NA|NA|TRBV10-3
TGTGCCATCAGTGAGTCTGCGGGGTACGGCAATGAGCAGTTCTTC
CAISESAGYGNEQFF
>TRBJ2-3|TRBD1|NA|TRBV5-4
TGTGCCAGCAGCTTGGCCTCAGGGGGAAGTACGCAGTATTTT
CASSLASGGSTQYF
>TRBJ1-1|NA|few|TRBV10-3
TGTGCCATCAGTGAGCAGGGGAACACTGAAGCTTTCTTT
CAISEQGNTEAFF
>TRBJ2-2|NA|NA|TRBV27
TGTGCCAGCCGGTTCTTCGGGGAGCTGTTTTTT
CASRFFGELFF
>TRBJ2-5|NA|many|TRBV19
TGTGCCAGTAGTGGCTACCTCCAAGAGACCCAGTACTTC
CASSGYLQETQYF
>TRBJ2-1|TRBD2|many|TRBV5-5
TGTGCCAGCAGCTTGGTGGTAGCGGGAGACGAGCAGTTCTTC
CASSLVVAGDEQFF
>TRBJ1-1|NA|NA|TRBV24-1
TGTGCCACCAGTGATTATGGGAACACTGAAGCTTTCTTT
CATSDYGNTEAFF
>TRBJ2-7|NA|NA|TRBV7-3
TGTGCCAGCAGCCACGGGATCAGCGTGCACGAGCAGTACTTC
CASSHGISVHEQYF
>TRBJ1-6|NA|NA|TRBV28
TGTGCCAGCAGTTCAGTACAGGATAATTCACCCCTCCACTTT
CASSSVQDNSPLHF
>TRBJ2-7|NA|NA|TRBV5-5
TGTGCCAGCAGCTTGGAGCTCAGCTCCTACGAGCAGTACTTC
CASSLELSSYEQYF
>TRBJ2-1|TRBD1|NA|TRBV10-3
TGTGCCATCACGGGACAGGGGATAAGGGGTGAGCAGTTCTTC
CAITGQGIRGEQFF
>TRBJ1-1|NA|NA|TRBV29-1
TGCAGCTCTCAGGACAGCATGAACACTGAAGCTTTCTTT
CSSQDSMNTEAFF
>TRBJ2-2|NA|NA|TRBV28
TGTGCCAGCAGGACTCACAGGGTCCCCGGGGAGCTGTTTTTT
CASRTHRVPGELFF
>TRBJ2-2|TRBD1|many|TRBV29-1
TGCAGCGTTGGGCGACAGGGGGCGGGCGGGGAGCTGTTTTTT
CSVGRQGAGGELFF
>TRBJ2-7|TRBD1|NA|TRBV15
TGTGCCACCAGCAGAGATTTGGGGACAGGTATCGAGCAGTACTTC
CATSRDLGTGIEQYF
>TRBJ2-1|TRBD1|NA|TRBV7-2
TGTGCCAGCAGCTTAGACAGGGGGCGCGAGGAGCAGTTCTTC
CASSLDRGREEQFF
>TRBJ2-2|NA|NA|TRBV2
TGTGCCAGCAAGGCCGGGGAGCTGTTTTTT
CASKAGELFF
>TRBJ2-3|TRBD2|many|TRBV20-1
TGCAGCGCGGGGACTACTCAAGATACGCAGTATTTT
CSAGTTQDTQYF
>TRBJ2-7|NA|NA|TRBV25-1
TGTGCCAGCAGTGGTGGAGCGGGCTCAACCTACGAGCAGTACTTC
CASSGGAGSTYEQYF
>TRBJ1-1|TRBD1|NA|TRBV5-8
TGTGCCAGCAGCAGGGACAGGGGAATAGCTTTCTTT
CASSRDRGIAFF